These 32 T cell receptor beta chains share one sample of origin, sequenced in a study of cytomegalovirus exposure and HLA in healthy donors. This PCR relied on a set of 60 Vbeta primers and 13 Jbeta primers. The repertoire was sequenced with immunoSEQ multiplex PCR; TCRdb's copy has only in-frame clones and lacks some. The sample contains approximately 120,000 clones, roughly 85% of which appear only once. Sequences were obtained from PBMCs. The source is a man between 18 and 35 years old in good health and CMV-seropositive.

The chain recombines TRBV10-3 with TRBJ1-6; D is possibly TRBD1 (5 bases). CDR1 and CDR2 (germline): ENHRY, SYGVKD. This CDR3 has 14 amino acids. Trimming removed 3 bases at V and 9 bases at J, with 12 bases between. The CDR3 region has the DNA TGTGCCATCAGTGAAGTCAGGGTGTCTTCACCCCTCCACTTT. The encoded protein is CAISEVRVSSPLHF.

This clone was seen only once. The V gene is TRBV18, the J gene TRBJ1-1; 8 positions agree with TRBD1. CDR1 and CDR2 from the germline V gene are KGHSH and LQKENI. The CDR3 consists of 15 residues. With V trimmed by 5 bases and J by 5 bases, 10 bases remained unmatched. The CDR3 sequence: CASSSRQGALTEAFF. The CDR3 bases are TGTGCCAGCTCATCGCGTCAGGGGGCGCTGACTGAAGCTTTCTTT.

V and J are TRBV7-9 and TRBJ1-6; D remains unclear. The CDR3 has 14 amino acids. Germline V CDR1 and CDR2: SEHNR, FQNEAQ (reference sequence). V lost 0 bases, J lost 15 bases, and 15 bases lay in between. The chain's CDR3 is CASSLAGSGISLHF. DNA for the CDR3: TGTGCCAGCAGCTTAGCTGGGTCGGGGATCAGCCTCCACTTT.

The chain has TRBV19 and TRBJ2-7; weak D call: TRBD1 (6 bases). The CDR3 consists of 15 residues. The germline V and J ends were trimmed by 3 bases and 0 bases, with 12 bases remaining between them. Germline loops: CDR1 LNHDA, CDR2 SQIVND (reference sequence). This CDR3 reads CASSISWDTSYEQYF. DNA for the CDR3: TGTGCCAGTAGTATTTCTTGGGACACCTCCTACGAGCAGTACTTC.

A few counts support this clone. The rearrangement joins TRBV5-1 to TRBJ2-6, with D perhaps TRBD2 (5 bases). From germline, CDR1 is SGHRS and CDR2 YFSETQ. The CDR3 has 17 residues. Trimming shortened V by 4 bases and J by 0 bases, and 14 bases separated the two germline ends. The CDR3 DNA reads as TGCGCCAGCAGCCCCTTAGTCGGAGGCTCTGGGGCCAACGTCCTGACTTTC. This codes for CASSPLVGGSGANVLTF.

The chain employs TRBV28 and TRBJ1-3; D remains unclear. Looked up from germline, CDR1 is MDHEN and CDR2 is SYDVKM. The V gene lost 4 bases and the J gene lost 0 bases, with 10 bases spanning the gap. The length of the CDR3 is 15 residues. This chain's CDR3 is CASSSDSYSGNTIYF. The CDR3 nucleotides read TGTGCCAGCAGTTCGGACTCTTACTCTGGAAACACCATATATTTT.

This rearrangement joins TRBV7-3 to TRBJ2-6, with 7 bases aligning to TRBD2. The germline V gene has CDR1 SGHTA and CDR2 FQGTGA. V lost 3 bases, J lost 4 bases, and 9 bases stayed unmatched. The CDR3 extends over 17 amino acids. CDR3 residues: CASSLWGGGGGANVLTF. As DNA, the CDR3 is TGTGCCAGCAGCTTGTGGGGCGGGGGAGGAGGGGCCAACGTCCTGACTTTC.

This chain joins TRBV5-1 and TRBJ2-3; TRBD2 matches at 7 bases. The germline gives CDR1 SGHRS, CDR2 YFSETQ. V lost 4 bases, J lost 6 bases, and 14 bases stayed unmatched. CDR3 size: 16 residues. For the CDR3, the DNA is TGCGCCAGCAGCGGGTCCTTAGCGGGCGGTTCCGATACGCAGTATTTT. This gives the protein CASSGSLAGGSDTQYF. The full variable domain, completed using reference TRBV5-1 and TRBJ2-3, is KAGVTQTPRYLIKTRGQQVTLSCSPISGHRSVSWYQQTPGQGLQFLFEYFSETQRNKGNFPGRFSGRQFSNSRSEMNVSTLELGDSALYLCASSGSLAGGSDTQYFGPGTRLTVL.

The V gene is TRBV18, the J gene TRBJ2-7; D possibly corresponds to TRBD2 (5 bases). The CDR3 runs 16 residues. Germline CDR1 is KGHSH and CDR2 is LQKENI. V was cut by 2 bases and J by 6 bases, with 20 bases left in between. The CDR3: CASSPGSPQGGSEQYF. As DNA, the CDR3 is TGTGCCAGCTCACCAGGGAGTCCCCAAGGTGGATCCGAGCAGTACTTC.

The chain has TRBV4-1 and TRBJ1-4; 9 bases are shared with TRBD1. The germline V gene has CDR1 MGHRA and CDR2 YSYEKL. V lost 0 bases, J lost 0 bases, and 11 bases stayed unmatched. This CDR3 spans 20 amino acids. In DNA form, the CDR3 reads TGCGCCAGCAGCCAAGATGTGGGATTGGGACAGGGCCCAACTAATGAAAAACTGTTTTTT. It yields the protein CASSQDVGLGQGPTNEKLFF.

This clone came up a few times. The chain joins TRBV5-6 to TRBJ2-7; possible D gene TRBD1, 6 bases. CDR3 length: 16 residues. Germline lookup yields CDR1 SGHDT and CDR2 YYEEEE. Trimming took 1 base from V and 3 from J, leaving 17 bases between them. The CDR3 region is CASSLIGAPDSYEQYF. CDR3 in DNA: TGTGCCAGCAGCTTGATTGGGGCCCCGGACAGCTACGAGCAGTACTTC. Full variable domain (remainder filled in from reference TRBV5-6 and TRBJ2-7): DAGVTQSPTHLIKTRGQQVTLRCSPKSGHDTVSWYQQALGQGPQFIFQYYEEEERQRGNFPDRFSGHQFPNYSSELNVNALLLGDSALYLCASSLIGAPDSYEQYFGPGTRLTVT.

The chain recombines TRBV18 with TRBJ2-1; D is ambiguous. Trimming removed 3 bases at V and 0 bases at J, with 9 bases between. The CDR3 length is 15 residues. Germline CDR1 reads KGHSH; CDR2 reads LQKENI. CDR3 region: CASSPSPDSYNEQFF. The DNA for the CDR3 is TGTGCCAGCTCACCGTCACCAGACTCCTACAATGAGCAGTTCTTC.

This chain uses TRBV9 with TRBJ2-1; 7 bases are shared with TRBD1. The CDR3 is made up of 14 amino acids. Germline V gene sequence: CDR1 SGDLS, CDR2 YYNGEE. After removal of 6 bases from V and 4 bases from J, the junction contained 7 bases not matched to a gene. The CDR3 sequence is CASNAGTEYNEQFF. CDR3 coding DNA: TGTGCCAGCAACGCCGGGACAGAATACAATGAGCAGTTCTTC.

This chain joins TRBV29-1 and TRBJ1-1; D possibly corresponds to TRBD1 (6 bases). Germline CDR1 and CDR2: SQVTM and ANQGSEA. Deletions cut 4 bases from V and 0 bases from J, with 6 bases between. The CDR3 extends over 12 amino acids. CDR3 sequence reads: CSVGDMNTEAFF. The DNA for the CDR3 is TGCAGCGTTGGGGACATGAACACTGAAGCTTTCTTT.

The rearrangement uses TRBV29-1 and TRBJ2-2; unclear D gene. V dropped 5 bases and J dropped 0 bases, with 7 bases sitting between them. CDR3 length: 13 amino acids. CDR1 SQVTM and CDR2 ANQGSEA come from the germline V gene. CDR3 residues: CSVHRANTGELFF. In nucleotides, the CDR3 is TGCAGCGTTCACCGAGCGAACACCGGGGAGCTGTTTTTT.

This clone showed up just a few times. The chain employs TRBV6-6 and TRBJ1-4, with TRBD1 matching 12 bases. The CDR3 length is 15 residues. Germline trimming cut 7 bases from V and 7 bases from J; bases unmatched to any gene: 7. Per germline, CDR1 MNHNY and CDR2 SVGAGI (reference sequence). CDR3 sequence (DNA): TGTGCCAGCACGTCACGGGGACAGGGGGCTGAAAAACTGTTTTTT. It encodes CASTSRGQGAEKLFF.

This clone was detected once. This chain's CDR3 is CASSFFAGGNNEQFF. The CDR3 DNA reads TGTGCCAGCAGCTTCTTCGCGGGGGGGAACAATGAGCAGTTCTTC. The genes are TRBV11-2 and TRBJ2-1, with TRBD2 matching 9 bases. The CDR3 consists of 15 residues. V lost 3 bases and J lost 5; bases outside the gene matches: 5. Germline values: CDR1 SGHAT, CDR2 FQNNGV.

The chain employs TRBV7-6 and TRBJ2-1, with D unclear. This CDR3 has 14 amino acids. V lost 1 base, J lost 7 bases, and 11 bases lay in between. The V gene's germline CDR1 is SGHVS and CDR2 FNYEAQ. The CDR3 DNA reads TGTGCCAGCAGCTTAGGCGGTCCTACGAATGAGCAGTTCTTC. It translates to CASSLGGPTNEQFF.

This clone has only a few counts. This chain joins TRBV4-1 and TRBJ1-1, with 9 bases aligning to TRBD1. This CDR3 contains 16 residues. The germline V gene has CDR1 MGHRA and CDR2 YSYEKL. The trim removed 4 bases at V and 1 base at J, leaving 7 bases unmatched. The CDR3 nucleotides read TGCGCCAGCAGCCCAAAGACGGGACAGGGGAACACTGAAGCTTTCTTT. The encoded protein is CASSPKTGQGNTEAFF.

This sequence joins TRBV6-1 and TRBJ2-3; 8 bases fit TRBD2. V trimming: 1 base; J trimming: 1 base; junction bases outside the gene matches: 1. This CDR3 comprises 15 residues. Germline CDR1 and CDR2: MNHNS and SASEGT. The DNA for the CDR3 is TGTGCCAGCAGTGAAGAAGCGGGGGGCACAGATACGCAGTATTTT. This encodes CASSEEAGGTDTQYF.

The rearrangement joins TRBV6-5 to TRBJ1-5, with 7 bases matching TRBD1. The CDR3 has 14 residues. Losses at the gene ends were 7 bases for V and 6 bases for J; bases not matched to a gene: 9. Germline lookup yields CDR1 MNHEY and CDR2 SVGAGI. The chain's CDR3 is CASTIDRAGQPQHF. The CDR3 nucleotides are TGTGCCAGCACCATAGACAGGGCTGGTCAGCCCCAGCATTTT.

The chain has TRBV30 and TRBJ1-4; possibly TRBD1 for D (5 bases). Germline V gene sequence: CDR1 GTSNPN, CDR2 SVGIG (reference sequence). The CDR3 runs 14 residues. Trimming removed 0 bases from V and 3 bases from J, with 8 bases in between. The CDR3 DNA follows: TGTGCCTGGAGTGTACGGGGGTCTAATGAAAAACTGTTTTTT. Translated: CAWSVRGSNEKLFF.

This chain links TRBV6-5 with TRBJ1-2; the D is unclear. The V end was cut by 0 bases, the J end by 1 base, with 6 bases between. The V gene's germline CDR1 is MNHEY and CDR2 SVGAGI. The CDR3 runs to 14 residues. The CDR3 is CASSYSRDNYGYTF. As DNA, the CDR3 is TGTGCCAGCAGTTACTCGCGAGATAACTATGGCTACACCTTC.

V is TRBV6-1 and J is TRBJ1-5; tentatively, D is TRBD1 (5 bases). With 9 bases removed from V and 6 bases from J, the gap between germline ends came to 15 bases. Germline loops: CDR1 MNHNS, CDR2 SASEGT. This CDR3 contains 13 residues. CDR3 coding DNA: TGTGCCAGTGGGAGGGGAGAGGGTCAGCCCCAGCATTTT. Its translation is CASGRGEGQPQHF.

The CDR3 loop is CASSPLGGDEQYF. Written as DNA, the CDR3 is TGTGCCAGCAGTCCCCTGGGGGGAGACGAGCAGTACTTC. The rearrangement uses TRBV5-5 and TRBJ2-7; TRBD2 is a possible D gene (6 bases). CDR1 and CDR2 (germline): SGHKS, YYEKEE (reference sequence). Between the trimmed V and J ends, which lost 5 bases and 5 bases, there was a span of 14 bases. The CDR3 loop spans 13 amino acids.

J is TRBJ1-1 and V is TRBV9; 7 bases match TRBD1. Germline V gene lookup returns CDR1 SGDLS and CDR2 YYNGEE. V was clipped by 7 bases and J by 1 base; unmatched bases: 4. This CDR3 contains 13 residues. CDR3 protein: CASGQGGNTEAFF. DNA for the CDR3: TGTGCCAGCGGCCAGGGGGGGAACACTGAAGCTTTCTTT.

DNA for the CDR3: TGTGCCAGCAGTGCTCGGGGGCCGGGGGGCGAGCAGTACTTC. This codes for CASSARGPGGEQYF. This chain connects TRBV2 to TRBJ2-7; D possibly corresponds to TRBD2 (7 bases). Germline-derived CDR1 and CDR2 are SNHLY and FYNNEI. The germline V and J ends were trimmed by 4 bases and 6 bases, with 16 bases remaining between them. CDR3 length: 14 amino acids.

The chain uses TRBV2 and TRBJ1-3; D not certain. Trimming left V 6 bases short and J 4 bases short, with 10 bases between. This CDR3 has 13 residues. CDR1 is SNHLY and CDR2 is FYNNEI in the germline V gene. CDR3 DNA sequence: TGTGCCAGCAGAGGACTAATAGGAAACACCATATATTTT. Encoded protein: CASRGLIGNTIYF. The full variable domain, rest sourced from reference TRBV2 and TRBJ1-3, is EPEVTQTPSHQVTQMGQEVILRCVPISNHLYFYWYRQILGQKVEFLVSFYNNEISEKSEIFDDQFSVERPDGSNFTLKIRSTKLEDSAMYFCASRGLIGNTIYFGEGSWLTVV.

In DNA, the CDR3 is TGTGCCAGCAGTTCGACACAATTTTCTGGAAACACCATATATTTT. Protein product: CASSSTQFSGNTIYF. The J gene is TRBJ1-3, the V gene TRBV28; D is unclear. V was shortened by 4 bases and J by 1 base, with 11 bases between the two germline ends. The CDR3 has 15 amino acids. Germline-derived CDR1 and CDR2 are MDHEN and SYDVKM.

The rearrangement uses TRBV7-9 and TRBJ2-2; D may be TRBD1 (6 bases). Germline V gene data show CDR1 as SEHNR and CDR2 as FQNEAQ (reference sequence). The CDR3 consists of 13 residues. Trimming removed 6 bases from V and 6 bases from J, with 11 bases in between. CDR3 in DNA: TGTGCCAGCAGACAAACAGGGCCCGGGGAGCTGTTTTTT. This codes for CASRQTGPGELFF.

A single count supports this clone. The genes are TRBV2 and TRBJ1-1; 9 positions match TRBD1. J was trimmed by 5 bases and V by 6 bases; bases with no gene match: 7. The length of the CDR3 is 14 residues. Germline lookup yields CDR1 SNHLY and CDR2 FYNNEI. CDR3 bases: TGTGCCAGCAGGTCGGGACAGGGCGGAACTGAAGCTTTCTTT. Its protein is CASRSGQGGTEAFF.

The CDR3 nucleotides are TGTGCCTGGAGTCGGAGCCCAACTAATGAAAAACTGTTTTTT. It is translated as CAWSRSPTNEKLFF. This chain joins TRBV30 and TRBJ1-4; no clear D gene. Germline V CDR1 and CDR2: GTSNPN, SVGIG (reference sequence). CDR3 length: 14 residues. V was trimmed by 2 bases and J by 0 bases, leaving 7 bases between them. The complete variable domain, with remaining parts taken from reference TRBV30 and TRBJ1-4, reads SQTIHQWPATLVQPVGSPLSLECTVEGTSNPNLYWYRQAAGRGLQLLFYSVGIGQISSEVPQNLSASRPQDRQFILSSKKLLLSDSGFYLCAWSRSPTNEKLFFGSGTQLSVL.